Described below is a single T cell receptor (beta chain) sequence and its context. It lacks a known antigen. These data belong to a study of cytomegalovirus exposure and HLA in healthy donors (dated by TCRdb to about 2017). Study-level background: According to an earlier analysis of several hundred of the donors, about 190 million T cells yielded 117 million unique TCR beta sequences and 276 Gb of sequence data. An early release that covered several hundred HLA-typed donors contained about 290 gigabases of sequencing data and tens of millions of unique TCR sequences. The genetic ancestry cluster associated with self-reported Caucasian donors included roughly four fifths of the roughly 400 genotyped donors. The study was designed to test whether signatures of past pathogen exposure could be identified by cataloging public T cell receptors. The study used immunosequencing to profile the T cell repertoires of 600 to 850 subjects and linked those repertoires to cytomegalovirus serostatus. In addition to the first cohort of approximately 650 subjects, a separate validation cohort of 120 different subjects was used. The study combined high-throughput TCR immunosequencing, statistical association of individual TCRs with disease status, and machine learning to predict cytomegalovirus infection status. To study patterns of TCR occurrence, a later analysis re-analyzed previously published TCR beta repertoires from around 670 donors and added high-resolution HLA genotyping. Rather than using new phenotypic data, the later analysis identified candidate immune exposures from TCR beta sequences and from how often those sequences occurred across donors. In an earlier analysis of roughly 580 of the donors, high-throughput TCR beta sequencing was used to judge whether each TCR beta V gene segment behaved as functional or pseudogenic. Donor age, sex, ethnicity and CMV serostatus were collected together with the repertoire data. Genome-wide SNP genotypes for about 65% of the roughly 670 donors were used in a later genetic analysis, which treated that subset as a discovery cohort. All discovery cohort repertoires had been generated on a single sequencing platform. HLA typing covered class I and class II loci at four-digit resolution. Typing coverage varied by locus: roughly 620-640 donors for A, B, C, DRB1 and DQB1; approximately 560 for DQA1; over 600 for DPA1; more than 450 for DPB1. Roughly 5 DR-DQ haplotypes were treated as single units for association and clustering because of strong linkage in the cohort. Among about 400 genotyped donors of the cohort, an average of approximately 240,000 unique TCR beta nucleotide sequences was sequenced per donor, of which about 19% were non-productive.

The receptor library was made with the immunoSEQ multiplex PCR assay. For the multiplex PCR, a mixture combining 60 forward primers for TCR Vbeta segments and 13 reverse primers for TCR Jbeta segments was used. The CDR3 region of rearranged TCR beta genes was amplified from genomic DNA with a multiplex PCR assay. The Illumina HiSeq System was used to sequence the amplified TCR beta libraries as 87-base-pair reads. In the original analysis: In a later analysis, around 80 million unique TCR beta chains were counted across the 500 to 700 repertoires, and approximately 9.9 million of these chains were shared by at least two donors. To remove PCR and sequencing errors, raw reads were error-corrected and collapsed into unique sequences using a nearest-neighbor algorithm that merged closely related sequences. To assign V, D and J gene segments, CDR3 sequences were aligned to IMGT reference sequences. For a sequence to be retained, a match of at least six nucleotides to both a V gene segment and a J gene segment was required. A rearrangement counted as productive if the CDR3 had no stop codons and remained in frame with V and J, and every other rearrangement counted as non-productive. CDR3 was defined by IMGT convention, running from the second conserved V-encoded cysteine to the conserved J-encoded phenylalanine. The earlier analysis of around 640 of the donors excluded sequences that lacked an unambiguous match to a single V gene segment. An earlier analysis of 500 to 600 of the donors classified V segments as functional when productive rearrangements were above 56.7% and as segregating when the standard deviation between donors was above 5%. A statistical classification framework was built to diagnose cytomegalovirus status from the catalog of TCR beta chain sequences. A later analysis assigned V and J genes by comparing TCR nucleotide sequences with IMGT/GENE-DB human TR gene sequences. Using the TCRdist pipeline, a later analysis assigned CDR3 sequences along with most-parsimonious VDJ recombination scenarios. A later analysis defined each TCR beta chain by its CDR3 amino acid sequence plus V-gene family, and excluded reads lacking a unique V-gene family. In a later analysis, 500 to 700 highly shared, low-generation-probability nucleotide sequences were removed to address suspected cross-contamination and a sequencing artifact. For each public chain, a later analysis derived a clonal expansion index from normalized ranks of inferred template counts within each repertoire. Generation probabilities in a later analysis came from a VDJ recombination model fitted to out-of-frame rearrangements, and those results were checked against IGoR. Hypergeometric tests were used in a later analysis to score TCR-TCR, TCR-HLA and TCR-CMV co-occurrence, with a repertoire-size bias correction applied to the TCR pairs. To estimate false discovery rates, a later analysis permuted the HLA or CMV assignments 20 times. A later analysis grouped co-occurring TCRs with DBSCAN, adding TCRdist sequence similarity when clustering within HLA-allele-positive subsets. For co-occurrence clustering, repertoires with fewer than 30,000 or more than 120,000 public chains were excluded, along with 4 to 6 repertoires with anomalous nucleotide sharing. Imported from immuneACCESS, the table was reduced by TCRdb to in-frame sequences with V and J called. These copies leave out some clones; in studies compared against another copy, an unresolved V gene accounts for under half, and the cause of the remainder is not known. The D gene and trimming were derived from the DNA, and the V and J assignments and clone size from that table. The table kept for this sample lists over 110,000 clones. The ten largest make up 0.8% to 1% of the sample.

What the work shows at the level of the full study, not this receptor alone: In a later analysis, 15,000 to 20,000 TCR beta sequences were associated with specific HLA alleles at a false discovery rate of 0.05. Linkage disequilibrium might explain the correlated functional status among segregating V segments, but an unknown experimental factor could not be ruled out. According to a later genetic analysis, donors in an Asian-associated ancestry cluster had fewer N-insertions in productive TCRs than the roughly 660-donor mean. A further reported finding was that TCR beta sequences accurately predicted the HLA-A and HLA-B alleles for most subjects in the first cohort. A total of 150 to 200 TCR beta chains were listed by the study as associated with cytomegalovirus. Strong co-occurrence of HLA alleles, especially DR and DQ, made assigning TCR associations to individual alleles difficult. The only immune exposure information available for the cohort was CMV serostatus. Most TCR sequences were seen in very few donors, while some public TCRs were found in many individuals. The presence/absence analyses assumed that sequencing depth was roughly uniform across donors, and that assumption may not be true. A few of the identified cytomegalovirus-associated TCR beta chains were confirmed in vitro to be specific for cytomegalovirus antigens. An association between a missense DCLRE1C variant and V-gene and J-gene trimming of TCR beta chains was found in a later genetic analysis and replicated in an independent cohort. A later analysis found that TCR association rates varied across HLA loci, with DRB1 alleles showing the most associated TCRs and HLA-C alleles the fewest. It was suggested by the authors that the approach could potentially be generalized to other disease states and immunological phenotypes. In an earlier analysis of 587 of the donors, most TCR beta V segments appeared in productive rearrangements about 87% or about 30% of the time, broadly matching IMGT annotations. Because some donors lacked HLA typing at each locus, the association tests relied only on the typed subset. Seventeen rarely observed V segments, including chromosome 9 orphons, were excluded from the earlier analysis of several hundred of the donors because counts were too low. According to a later analysis, parvovirus B19, influenza, CMV and Epstein-Barr virus appeared linked to several top co-occurrence clusters. Only TCR beta chains were sequenced in this cohort, and the absence of alpha or paired-chain data limited detectable features. According to a later analysis, most CMV-associated TCR beta chains appeared to be HLA-restricted, and the HLA associations seemed to be driven largely by CMV exposure. In both the original and validation cohorts, the classifier was reported to diagnose cytomegalovirus status with high specificity and sensitivity. Some IMGT-functional V segments, including TRBV6-2 and TRBV6-3, could not be distinguished by the 87-base-pair reads and were therefore excluded. In a later analysis, HLA-associated TCR beta chains were found to be more clonally expanded and to have lower generation probabilities than equally common non-associated chains. A cluster of highly shared sequence variants was judged likely to represent a technical artifact of the sequencing pipeline.

In total, approximately 610 healthy bone marrow donors made up the cohort. At the time of sampling, every cohort member was nominally healthy, though immune exposures that went unrecorded were likely present. The donor tested CMV seronegative, placing the donor among the approximately 400 seronegative members of the cohort. A peripheral blood sample was collected from each donor, and TCR beta sequencing was performed on peripheral blood mononuclear cells. The Qiagen DNeasy Blood Extraction Kit was used to extract genomic DNA from the blood cell samples. From the cysteine through the phenylalanine, the CDR3 covers 13 amino acids. The read is trimmed to its CDR3 DNA, 39 bases read in frame from base 1. Cut back by 6 bases and 6 bases, the V and J ends lie 15 bases apart. CDR1 ENHRY and CDR2 SYGVKD were looked up in the germline V gene.

The clonotype originates from a male donor in good health and CMV-seronegative. Recombination connected TRBV10-3 to TRBJ2-7, with TRBD1 tentatively as D gene (6 bases match). Sample: PBMCs. At the DNA level, the sequence is TGTGCCATCAGACCTACAGGGAGCGCCGAGCAGTACTTC. Its translation reads: CAIRPTGSAEQYF.